The 30 T cell receptor beta chains presented below share a single source sample, sequenced in a study of blood T cell repertoires in COVID-19. Profiling relied on immunoSEQ multiplex PCR, and the TCRdb table lists in-frame clones only, not all of them. The sample lists 260,000 or so clones; roughly 87% were seen once. Sequences were obtained from peripheral blood. Receptors originate from a man aged 18 to 29 with active or convalescent COVID-19.

The gene calls are TRBV10-2 and TRBJ1-4; 9 positions match TRBD1. The trim removed 4 bases at V and 5 bases at J, leaving 2 bases unmatched. The V gene's germline CDR1 is WSHSY and CDR2 SAAADI. This CDR3 is built from 14 residues. The CDR3 spells CASSGTGVNEKLFF. In DNA form, the CDR3 reads TGCGCCAGCAGTGGGACAGGGGTAAATGAAAAACTGTTTTTT.

J is TRBJ1-1 and V is TRBV15; no reliable D call. Trimming removed 1 base from V and 0 bases from J, with 6 bases in between. Germline V lookup: CDR1 LNHNV, CDR2 YYDKDF (reference sequence). CDR3 length equals 14 residues. The CDR3 DNA is TGTGCCACCAGCAGAGGGCAGGTGAACACTGAAGCTTTCTTT. This codes for CATSRGQVNTEAFF.

This clone was counted only a few times. V gene TRBV19 combines with J gene TRBJ2-7; TRBD2 aligns across 9 bases. The germline V gene encodes CDR1 LNHDA and CDR2 SQIVND (reference sequence). Trimming removed 8 bases from V and 4 bases from J; junction bases left unmatched: 6. This CDR3 has 13 residues. The CDR3 is CASSGTSWYEQYF. The CDR3 bases are TGTGCCAGTTCAGGGACTAGCTGGTACGAGCAGTACTTC.

The DNA for the CDR3 is TGTGCCAGCAGCACCTGGGGGGACCCTAGCACAGATACGCAGTATTTT. Translating it yields CASSTWGDPSTDTQYF. This chain connects TRBV5-4 to TRBJ2-3; a weak D match, TRBD2 (6 bases). Germline V CDR1 and CDR2: SGHNT, YYREEE (reference sequence). This CDR3 is 16 amino acids long. Trimming cost V 4 bases and J 0 bases, with 15 bases left between them.

The rearrangement joins TRBV2 to TRBJ2-7; weak D call: TRBD1 (6 bases). Germline CDR1 is SNHLY and CDR2 is FYNNEI. V lost 0 bases and J 1 base, leaving 10 bases between the germline ends. This CDR3 is 15 amino acids long. CDR3 region: CASSEARGQSYEQYF. Here the CDR3 DNA reads TGTGCCAGCAGTGAAGCCCGAGGACAGTCCTACGAGCAGTACTTC.

The chain combines TRBV10-3 with TRBJ1-2, with TRBD1 matching over 12 bases. The CDR3 loop spans 16 amino acids. Looked up from germline, CDR1 is ENHRY and CDR2 is SYGVKD. The V segment lost 2 bases and the J segment 7 bases; nucleotides outside the gene matches: 8. DNA for the CDR3: TGTGCCATCAGTGAGATCGGGACAGGGGGCGCAAGTGGCTACACCTTC. Its translation is CAISEIGTGGASGYTF.

The genes are TRBV19 and TRBJ2-7; 7 nucleotides align to TRBD2. Germline V gene data show CDR1 as LNHDA and CDR2 as SQIVND (reference sequence). With V trimmed by 4 bases and J by 2 bases, 5 bases remained unmatched. This CDR3 contains 14 residues. The chain's CDR3 is CASSTGGYTYEQYF. In DNA, the CDR3 is TGTGCCAGTAGTACGGGGGGATACACCTACGAGCAGTACTTC.

V usage is TRBV27 and J usage is TRBJ1-1; 7 bases are shared with TRBD1. Germline-derived CDR1 and CDR2 are MNHEY and SMNVEV (reference sequence). After removal of 1 base from V and 1 base from J, the junction contained 12 bases not matched to a gene. The CDR3 is 18 residues long. The DNA of the CDR3 is TGTGCCAGCAGTTTATTGCCCCCCTACAGGGGAGGGAACACTGAAGCTTTCTTT. Translation: CASSLLPPYRGGNTEAFF.

The J gene is TRBJ1-3, the V gene TRBV7-8, with D possibly TRBD1 on 6 matching bases. The V gene's germline CDR1 is SGHVS and CDR2 FQNEAQ. CDR3 length equals 15 residues. Trimming took off 4 bases at V and 3 bases at J, with 13 bases between the two ends. CDR3 bases: TGTGCCAGCAGCTCAGGACAGCCACGTGGAAACACCATATATTTT. This encodes CASSSGQPRGNTIYF.

The genes are TRBV2 and TRBJ2-7, with a tentative D call TRBD2 (5 bases). CDR3 length: 14 amino acids. Germline CDR1 is SNHLY and CDR2 is FYNNEI. The V gene lost 6 bases and the J gene lost 7 bases, with 19 bases spanning the gap. The CDR3 sequence: CASSDGNTHQEQYF. The DNA of the CDR3 is TGTGCCAGCAGCGACGGGAACACCCATCAGGAGCAGTACTTC.

The J gene is TRBJ2-2, the V gene TRBV7-2; TRBD1 is a possible D gene (5 bases). V lost 5 bases to trimming and J lost 6 bases, with 13 bases between them. This CDR3 spans 14 amino acids. Germline V gene lookup returns CDR1 SGHTA and CDR2 FQGNSA. The CDR3 DNA follows: TGTGCCAGCAGCCCAGGGCTCGCGGCCGGGGAGCTGTTTTTT. The encoded protein is CASSPGLAAGELFF.

This clone came up once. The J gene is TRBJ1-1, the V gene TRBV7-2; D is perhaps TRBD1 (6 bases). From germline, CDR1 is SGHTA and CDR2 FQGNSA. The CDR3 runs to 16 residues. The V gene lost 1 base and the J gene lost 5 bases, with 17 bases spanning the gap. CDR3 in amino acids: CASSLVGRGVGTEAFF. Written as DNA, the CDR3 is TGTGCCAGCAGCTTAGTTGGCAGGGGTGTAGGAACTGAAGCTTTCTTT.

The chain carries TRBV3-1 (or the pseudogene TRBV3-2) and TRBJ2-1; TRBD2 matches at 10 bases. The CDR3 spans 14 residues. The V segment lost 4 bases and the J segment 4 bases; nucleotides outside the gene matches: 1. Germline V CDR1 and CDR2: LGHDT, YNNKEL (reference sequence). The CDR3, as DNA: TGTGCCAGCAGCCTACTAGCGGGGTACAATGAGCAGTTCTTC. Protein product: CASSLLAGYNEQFF.

The rearrangement uses TRBV6-5 and TRBJ2-5; D ambiguous. Germline loops: CDR1 MNHEY, CDR2 SVGAGI. V shed 7 bases and J shed 4 bases, with 10 bases lying between them. The CDR3 length is 12 residues. The CDR3 reads CASTPGRETQYF. CDR3 DNA: TGTGCCAGCACCCCCGGTAGAGAGACCCAGTACTTC.

The chain uses TRBV25-1 and TRBJ1-2; TRBD1 matches 8 bases. The junction had 11 bases not matched to a gene; V was cut back by 8 bases and J by 6 bases. Per the germline V gene, CDR1 is MGHDK and CDR2 is SYGVNS. The CDR3 consists of 14 residues. Here the CDR3 reads CASHPGQGLHGYTF. In DNA form, the CDR3 reads TGTGCCAGCCATCCCGGACAGGGCCTACATGGCTACACCTTC.

The CDR3 nucleotides read TGTGCCAGCAGCTTAGTGGCAGTAGAGACCCAGTACTTC. Translated, it gives CASSLVAVETQYF. The chain is built from TRBV7-8 and TRBJ2-5, with D unresolved. CDR3 length equals 13 residues. V was pared by 1 base and J by 4 bases, with 7 bases between. Germline CDR1 reads SGHVS; CDR2 reads FQNEAQ.

The genes are TRBV9 and TRBJ1-1, with TRBD1 as a possible D gene (5 bases). CDR3 size: 16 residues. V lost 4 bases to trimming and J lost 2 bases, with 18 bases between them. The germline gives CDR1 SGDLS, CDR2 YYNGEE. The CDR3 nucleotides read TGTGCCAGCAGCCCACGAGACAGACGGGCAAACACTGAAGCTTTCTTT. The encoded protein is CASSPRDRRANTEAFF.

CDR3 protein: CASSVGGGVEETQYF. CDR3 nucleotides: TGTGCCAGCAGCGTAGGTGGGGGGGTGGAAGAGACCCAGTACTTC. V is TRBV9 and J is TRBJ2-5, with 7 positions matching TRBD2. V dropped 0 bases and J dropped 3; count of bases not matched to a gene: 5. Germline CDR1 reads SGDLS; CDR2 reads YYNGEE. This CDR3 comprises 15 residues.

This clone was recorded a few times. The chain carries TRBV2 and TRBJ1-1, with D possibly TRBD1 on 6 matching bases. Germline V gene lookup returns CDR1 SNHLY and CDR2 FYNNEI. This CDR3 comprises 15 residues. The V and J ends lost 6 bases and 4 bases respectively, with 18 bases between them. For the CDR3, the DNA is TGTGCCAGCAGCGCAACAGGGACGTGGAGCACTGAAGCTTTCTTT. Translating gives CASSATGTWSTEAFF.

The chain joins TRBV5-6 to TRBJ1-6; 9 bases agree with TRBD1. Looked up from germline, CDR1 is SGHDT and CDR2 is YYEEEE. J lost 10 bases, V lost 2 bases, and 4 bases had no gene match. The CDR3 runs to 14 residues. CDR3 in amino acids: CASSFWDRDSPLHF. The CDR3 nucleotides are TGTGCCAGCAGCTTCTGGGACAGGGACTCACCCCTCCACTTT.

The chain links TRBV9 to TRBJ2-1; D is possibly TRBD2 (5 bases). This CDR3 contains 15 residues. CDR1 and CDR2 from the germline V gene are SGDLS and YYNGEE. V was shortened by 2 bases and J by 4 bases, with 13 bases between the two germline ends. CDR3 sequence: CASSVGGSGYNEQFF. CDR3 DNA sequence: TGTGCCAGCAGCGTCGGTGGGAGCGGTTACAATGAGCAGTTCTTC.

This chain connects TRBV5-1 to TRBJ2-7; TRBD1 matches at 7 bases. V gave up 5 bases and J gave up 6 bases; unmatched junction bases: 8. The CDR3 length is 13 residues. CDR1 and CDR2 from the germline V gene are SGHRS and YFSETQ. The CDR3 spells CASRTDRAREQYF. CDR3 coding DNA: TGCGCCAGCAGAACTGACAGGGCCCGCGAGCAGTACTTC. Looking up the rest from reference TRBV5-1 and TRBJ2-7 gives the full variable domain: KAGVTQTPRYLIKTRGQQVTLSCSPISGHRSVSWYQQTPGQGLQFLFEYFSETQRNKGNFPGRFSGRQFSNSRSEMNVSTLELGDSALYLCASRTDRAREQYFGPGTRLTVT.

The chain joins TRBV10-3 to TRBJ2-1, with TRBD2 matching over 14 bases. Germline CDR1 is ENHRY and CDR2 is SYGVKD. CDR3 size: 16 residues. J was trimmed by 4 bases and V by 4 bases; bases with no gene match: 3. As DNA, the CDR3 is TGTGCCATCAGTGGGACTAGCGGGGGGCCGTACAATGAGCAGTTCTTC. This translates into CAISGTSGGPYNEQFF.

V gene TRBV7-3 combines with J gene TRBJ1-4; the D gene is possibly TRBD1 (5 bases). Deletions cut 3 bases from V and 4 bases from J, with 9 bases between. The CDR3 has 14 amino acids. Germline CDR1 and CDR2: SGHTA and FQGTGA. CDR3 nucleotides: TGTGCCAGCAGCTTCCTTAGGGGTAATGAAAAACTGTTTTTT. Translating it yields CASSFLRGNEKLFF.

The V and J genes are TRBV5-1 and TRBJ2-7; 14 nucleotides align to TRBD2. Losses at the gene ends were 0 bases for V and 6 bases for J; bases not matched to a gene: 11. Germline-derived CDR1 and CDR2 are SGHRS and YFSETQ. The CDR3 is 18 residues long. Here the CDR3 reads CASSLAGTSGGPRGEQYF. Here the CDR3 DNA reads TGCGCCAGCAGCTTGGCCGGGACTAGCGGGGGCCCTAGGGGCGAGCAGTACTTC.

This rearrangement joins TRBV9 to TRBJ2-1; 7 positions match TRBD1. CDR1 and CDR2 from the germline V gene are SGDLS and YYNGEE. V was clipped by 4 bases and J by 8 bases; unmatched bases: 12. CDR3 length: 15 residues. The CDR3 region is CASSTDRDPLDEQFF. For the CDR3, the DNA is TGTGCCAGCAGCACCGACAGGGATCCTTTGGATGAGCAGTTCTTC.

The chain couples TRBV11-3 to TRBJ2-1, with D possibly matching TRBD1 (6 bases). The CDR3 totals 16 residues. Germline loops: CDR1 SGHNT, CDR2 YENEEA. Trimming pared 5 bases from V and 10 bases from J, leaving 24 bases between. The CDR3 sequence: CASSPVQGNGVYEQFF. The DNA for the CDR3 is TGTGCCAGCAGCCCGGTACAGGGAAACGGGGTCTACGAGCAGTTCTTC.

The table lists this clone with a count of one. V gene TRBV9 combines with J gene TRBJ2-3, with TRBD2 identical over 8 bases. CDR3 length equals 17 residues. The germline gives CDR1 SGDLS, CDR2 YYNGEE. V shed 3 bases, J shed 0 bases, and the junction held 9 bases outside the gene matches. This CDR3 is CASSATSERGSTDTQYF. CDR3 DNA: TGTGCCAGCAGCGCCACCTCGGAGCGGGGGAGCACAGATACGCAGTATTTT.

This chain links TRBV7-9 with TRBJ1-6; D perhaps matches TRBD1 (6 bases). The CDR3 sequence is 16 residues long. Germline V gene data show CDR1 as SEHNR and CDR2 as FQNEAQ (reference sequence). V lost 5 bases and J lost 4, with 15 bases in between. DNA of the CDR3: TGTGCCAGCAGCCGGACAGTTGAGGGGTATAATTCACCCCTCCACTTT. It specifies CASSRTVEGYNSPLHF. Drawing the rest from reference TRBV7-9 and TRBJ1-6, the complete variable domain is DTGVSQNPRHKITKRGQNVTFRCDPISEHNRLYWYRQTLGQGPEFLTYFQNEAQLEKSRLLSDRFSAERPKGSFSTLEIQRTEQGDSAMYLCASSRTVEGYNSPLHFGNGTRLTVT.

The chain has TRBV7-6 and TRBJ1-1; D may be TRBD1 (5 bases). This CDR3 comprises 15 residues. V lost 5 bases, J lost 3 bases, and 16 bases lay in between. Germline-derived CDR1 and CDR2 are SGHVS and FNYEAQ. CDR3 nucleotide sequence: TGTGCCAGCAGCCCCCCATGGGGGGATGACACTGAAGCTTTCTTT. Its protein is CASSPPWGDDTEAFF.